The present TCR beta chain was sequenced within a study of radiotherapy plus CTLA-4 blockade in lung cancer. Study-level results: Blood-borne expansion of tumor-derived TCR clones followed radiotherapy plus ipilimumab.

Generated by immunoSEQ multiplex PCR, the TCRdb table keeps only in-frame clones and is missing some. The table shows roughly 120,000 clones, with 78% occurring only once. Turning to this clone: The antigen remains unidentified.

Alongside CTLA-4 blockade with ipilimumab, patients with chemo-refractory metastatic non-small-cell lung cancer received focal radiation. Per germline, CDR1 MNHEY and CDR2 SMNVEV (reference sequence). Unmatched junction bases numbered 8, after V lost 4 bases and J lost 3 bases. The CDR3 extends over 15 amino acids. The receptor was derived from a human donor with non-small cell lung cancer who had a partial response to radiotherapy plus ipilimumab. The chain recombines TRBV27 with TRBJ1-2; 7 nucleotides agree with TRBD1. Here the sequenced sample was peripheral blood, taken from a patient treated with radiotherapy plus ipilimumab. CDR3 sequence: CASSSSTGEDYGYTF. CDR3 nucleotides: TGTGCCAGCAGTTCTTCTACAGGGGAGGACTATGGCTACACCTTC.